This T cell receptor (beta chain) was observed in a study of vaccination effects on CD4 cells after COVID-19. Notes on the study in general: Spike-reactive clones found after vaccination in convalescents were mainly new vaccine-induced clones.

Clones were sequenced by immunoSEQ multiplex PCR, and TCRdb holds only the in-frame ones, with some missing. This table holds 20,000 to 25,000 clones, more than 60% found once. Germline CDR1 and CDR2: KGHSH and LQKENI. Trimming stripped 8 bases from V and 2 bases from J, with 13 bases between. The CDR3 extends over 14 amino acids. Antigen-specific CD4+ T cell clonotypes were called by their expansion after viral peptide-pool culture in ViraFEST. Following 10 days of culture, CD4+ T cells were isolated. Their SARS-CoV-2 infection, verified by PCR, occurred between March and December 2020. This clone was counted once. As yet, its antigen is unknown.

Source: CD4+ T cells from PBMCs cultured with a peptide pool, taken before COVID-19 vaccination. The receptor's source is a human donor who had a prior SARS-CoV-2 infection. This chain uses TRBV18 with TRBJ1-3, with D possibly matching TRBD1 (6 bases). CDR3 in DNA: TGTGCCAGCCAACGGACAGCCGCTGGAAACACCATATATTTT. It translates to CASQRTAAGNTIYF.